The TCR beta chain under discussion was sequenced for a study of cytotoxic CD8 clonotypes in ibrutinib-treated CLL. The overall study: Investigators reported some 25 partial and 2 complete responses; after median roughly 70 months, about 15 patients remained remitted and 12 progressed. An average of 255,043 productive templates and tens of thousands of productive rearrangements was obtained per sample. Study-wide points: Clonality was higher at ibrutinib response and returned toward baseline at progression.

Clones were read by immunoSEQ multiplex PCR, and TCRdb kept only the in-frame ones, dropping some. The data contain about 300,000 clones, less than 85% of them singletons. Around 2 micrograms of genomic DNA from cryopreserved PBMCs went into TCR beta libraries. With respect to this clone: Antigen specificity is unknown.

This TCR was sampled from a human donor with chronic lymphocytic leukemia. Specimen: PBMCs, collected at disease progression, from a patient treated with ibrutinib.

The CDR3 nucleotides are TGTGCCAGCAGGCCGGGACAGGGACCATGGCCCCAGCATTTT. This codes for CASRPGQGPWPQHF. This chain joins TRBV6-5 and TRBJ1-5; TRBD1 matches at 9 bases. Germline CDR1 MNHEY, CDR2 SVGAGI. J lost 9 bases, V lost 6 bases, and 9 bases had no gene match. The CDR3 is 14 residues long.